Presented here are 16 T cell receptor beta chains from one specimen sequenced in a study of blood T cells in healthy people across ages. Next came a second PCR, run for about 7 to 12 cycles, which used a sample-barcoded 5' primer along with a J-beta primer mix. MiXCR was run by TCRdb on the 5' RACE reads, yielding one entry per CDR3 protein. Of 650,000 to 800,000 distinct CDR3 sequences listed, over 40% are singletons. Material: blood. The receptors were sampled from a woman of 80 years or more in good health.

V and J are TRBV2 and TRBJ2-7; maybe TRBD1 (6 bases). This CDR3 is 14 amino acids long. Trimming shortened V by 4 bases and J by 7 bases, and 17 bases separated the two germline ends. Looked up from germline, CDR1 is SNHLY and CDR2 is FYNNEI. In DNA, the CDR3 is TGTGCCAGCAGTGTCGGGCCATCTCAGGGGGAGCAGTACTTC. This translates into CASSVGPSQGEQYF. Complete variable domain (other parts from reference TRBV2 and TRBJ2-7): EPEVTQTPSHQVTQMGQEVILRCVPISNHLYFYWYRQILGQKVEFLVSFYNNEISEKSEIFDDQFSVERPDGSNFTLKIRSTKLEDSAMYFCASSVGPSQGEQYFGPGTRLTVT.

In this sample, this clonotype turned up many times. The CDR3 loop reads CASSLGNRYNEQFF. CDR3 in DNA: TGTGCCAGCAGCTTAGGAAACAGATACAATGAGCAGTTCTTC. V and J are TRBV7-9 and TRBJ2-1; D unclear. Trimming took off 1 base at V and 4 bases at J, with 8 bases between the two ends. The CDR3 has 14 amino acids. Germline CDR1 SEHNR, CDR2 FQNEAQ (reference sequence).

In its sample, this clonotype was seen a few times. The chain joins TRBV20-1 to TRBJ2-1; D is unclear. The germline V gene encodes CDR1 DFQATT and CDR2 SNEGSKA (reference sequence). V lost 5 bases, J lost 2 bases, and 16 bases lay in between. This CDR3 is 15 amino acids long. The CDR3 loop is CSAPPDADPYNEQFF. DNA for the CDR3: TGCAGTGCTCCCCCTGACGCAGACCCCTACAATGAGCAGTTCTTC.

The chain links TRBV13 to TRBJ2-2; 10 bases fit TRBD2. This CDR3 contains 17 residues. Germline trimming cut 3 bases from V and 1 base from J; bases unmatched to any gene: 5. Germline-derived CDR1 and CDR2 are PRHDT and FYEKMQ (reference sequence). CDR3 in amino acids: CASSFPSGGMNTGELFF. The CDR3 nucleotides read TGTGCCAGCAGCTTCCCTAGCGGGGGCATGAACACCGGGGAGCTGTTTTTT.

The chain is built from TRBV7-6 and TRBJ2-7, with TRBD2 matching 9 bases. CDR1 is SGHVS and CDR2 is FNYEAQ in the germline V gene. J lost 4 bases, V lost 3 bases, and 13 bases had no gene match. The CDR3 contains 17 residues. The CDR3: CASSLGAGLAGKYEQYF. CDR3 bases: TGTGCCAGCAGCTTGGGGGCCGGTCTAGCGGGGAAGTACGAGCAGTACTTC.

This clonotype was counted many times. The chain links TRBV10-2 to TRBJ2-7; the D gene is possibly TRBD2 (6 bases). The V end was cut by 7 bases, the J end by 3 bases, with 16 bases between. CDR1 is WSHSY, CDR2 SAAADI, per germline. This CDR3 is built from 14 residues. The CDR3 sequence: CASTSSGFGYEQYF. In DNA, the CDR3 is TGCGCCAGCACCAGCAGCGGGTTCGGCTACGAGCAGTACTTC.

The chain carries TRBV2 and TRBJ1-6, with D possibly being TRBD1 (6 bases). Deletions cut 3 bases from V and 5 bases from J, with 8 bases between. The germline gives CDR1 SNHLY, CDR2 FYNNEI. This CDR3 has 14 residues. CDR3 coding DNA: TGTGCCAGCAGTGAGGGGGGCGATAATTCACCCCTCCACTTT. It encodes CASSEGGDNSPLHF.

This clonotype was recorded a few times. The gene calls are TRBV7-9 and TRBJ2-5; no definite D call. The V and J ends lost 5 bases and 5 bases respectively, with 21 bases between them. Per the germline V gene, CDR1 is SEHNR and CDR2 is FQNEAQ (reference sequence). The length of the CDR3 is 16 residues. The CDR3 region has the DNA TGTGCCAGCAGCCCCTTGGTTACGCTCTCCGGGGAGACCCAGTACTTC. Its protein is CASSPLVTLSGETQYF.

This clonotype was counted between two and nine times. The chain uses TRBV5-1 and TRBJ1-4; TRBD1 aligns across 8 bases. Germline CDR1 is SGHRS and CDR2 is YFSETQ. Losses at the gene ends were 5 bases for V and 5 bases for J; bases not matched to a gene: 8. This CDR3 region has 15 residues. The CDR3 nucleotides read TGCGCCAGCAGTAGACAGGGGATGGGCAATGAAAAACTGTTTTTT. Encoded protein: CASSRQGMGNEKLFF.

J is TRBJ1-4 and V is TRBV5-1; 7 nucleotides align to TRBD1. The CDR3 loop spans 14 amino acids. The germline CDR1 and CDR2 sequences are SGHRS and YFSETQ. After removal of 4 bases from V and 5 bases from J, the junction contained 5 bases not matched to a gene. CDR3 coding DNA: TGCGCCAGCAGCCAGTCGACAGGGAATGAAAAACTGTTTTTT. Translating gives CASSQSTGNEKLFF.

This clonotype was recorded at least ten times. This rearrangement joins TRBV24-1 to TRBJ2-3; D is possibly TRBD2 (6 bases). Between the trimmed V and J ends, which lost 4 bases and 9 bases, there was a span of 19 bases. CDR3 length: 15 residues. Germline CDR1 KGHDR, CDR2 SFDVKD. CDR3 region: CATSDPGTYRGTQYF. CDR3 nucleotide sequence: TGTGCCACCAGTGACCCCGGGACCTACCGGGGGACGCAGTATTTT.

J is TRBJ2-7 and V is TRBV12-3 or TRBV12-4; D may correspond to TRBD1 or TRBD2 (5 bases each). This CDR3 region has 12 residues. The V and J ends lost 1 base and 8 bases respectively, with 9 bases between them. DNA of the CDR3: TGTGCCAGCAGTTTAGGCAGGGACCAGCAGTACTTC. It translates to CASSLGRDQQYF.

The chain combines TRBV6-2 or TRBV6-3 with TRBJ2-4; D assignment may be TRBD1 or TRBD2 (6 bases each). Germline CDR1 MNHEY, CDR2 SVGEGT. There are 15 residues in the CDR3. V lost 7 bases and J lost 0, with 13 bases in between. The CDR3 is CASKGGTLAKNIQYF. Written as DNA, the CDR3 is TGTGCCAGCAAAGGGGGGACGTTAGCCAAAAACATTCAGTACTTC.

This chain connects TRBV24-1 to TRBJ2-3; no clear D gene. V dropped 3 bases and J dropped 3 bases, with 6 bases sitting between them. The CDR3 extends over 13 amino acids. CDR1 and CDR2 (germline): KGHDR, SFDVKD. The CDR3 loop reads CATSDPMTDTQYF. CDR3 sequence (DNA): TGTGCCACCAGTGATCCCATGACAGATACGCAGTATTTT.

With respect to this clonotype: The junction does not match germline at one end; this may be a read error. The CDR3 coding sequence is TGCAGCGGTGCCGACTCCTACGGGCAGTACTTC. It encodes CSGADSYGQYF. The genes are TRBV29-1 and TRBJ2-7; D not certain. The CDR3 has 11 residues. Germline V CDR1 and CDR2: SQVTM, ANQGSEA.

This clonotype was found a few times. This chain connects TRBV12-3 or TRBV12-4 to TRBJ2-1; possible D gene TRBD1, 6 bases. The CDR3 contains 15 residues. The V gene lost 4 bases and the J gene lost 0 bases, with 10 bases spanning the gap. CDR3 nucleotide sequence: TGTGCCAGCAGTTACAGGGTTATCTCCTACAATGAGCAGTTCTTC. This gives the protein CASSYRVISYNEQFF.